This T cell receptor (beta chain) is from a study of T cell responses to AZD1222 COVID-19 vaccine. Whole-study findings and limits: When two AZD1222 doses had been given, Spike-specific TCR breadth and depth rose.

Profiling relied on immunoSEQ multiplex PCR, and the TCRdb table lists in-frame clones only, not all of them. The data show approximately 200,000 clones, approximately 94% seen once. Notes on this clone: Its target is unknown.

The sequencing here drew on peripheral blood, taken 28 days after the second dose of the MenACWY control vaccine. This TCR came from an adult who received the MenACWY meningococcal vaccine as a control.

The CDR3 nucleotides read TGTGCCAGCAGGGAGTTCGGCGGGCCCCTCCACTTT. Its translation is CASREFGGPLHF. The chain combines TRBV28 with TRBJ1-6; unclear D gene. CDR1 and CDR2 from the germline V gene are MDHEN and SYDVKM. Trimming removed 6 bases at V and 13 bases at J, with 13 bases between. The length of the CDR3 is 12 residues.